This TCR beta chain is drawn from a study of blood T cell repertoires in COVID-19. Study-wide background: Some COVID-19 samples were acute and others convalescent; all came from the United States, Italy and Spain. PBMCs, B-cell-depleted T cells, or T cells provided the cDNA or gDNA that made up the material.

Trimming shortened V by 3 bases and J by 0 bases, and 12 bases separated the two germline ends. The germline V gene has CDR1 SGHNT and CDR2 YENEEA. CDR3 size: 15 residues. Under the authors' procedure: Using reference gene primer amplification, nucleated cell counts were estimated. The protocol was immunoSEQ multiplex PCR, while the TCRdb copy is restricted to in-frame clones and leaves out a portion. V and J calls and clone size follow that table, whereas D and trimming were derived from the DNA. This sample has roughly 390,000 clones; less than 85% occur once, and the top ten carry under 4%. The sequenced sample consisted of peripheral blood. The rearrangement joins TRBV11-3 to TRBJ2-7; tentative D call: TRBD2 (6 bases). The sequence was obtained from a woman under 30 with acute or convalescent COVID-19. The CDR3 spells CASSLGGASSYEQYF. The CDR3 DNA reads TGTGCCAGCAGCTTGGGCGGGGCAAGCTCCTACGAGCAGTACTTC.